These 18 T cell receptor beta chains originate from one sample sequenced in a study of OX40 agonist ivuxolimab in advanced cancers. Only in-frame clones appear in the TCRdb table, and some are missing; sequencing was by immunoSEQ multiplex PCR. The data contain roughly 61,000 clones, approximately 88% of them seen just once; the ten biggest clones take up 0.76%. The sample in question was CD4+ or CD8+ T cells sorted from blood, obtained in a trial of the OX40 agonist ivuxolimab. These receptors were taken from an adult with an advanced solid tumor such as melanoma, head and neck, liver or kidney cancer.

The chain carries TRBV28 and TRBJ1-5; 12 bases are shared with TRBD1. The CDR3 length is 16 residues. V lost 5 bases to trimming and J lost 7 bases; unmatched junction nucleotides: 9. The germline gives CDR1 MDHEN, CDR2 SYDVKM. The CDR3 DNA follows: TGTGCCAGCAGTCGCCGGGACAGGGGGCGCGGACAGCCCCAGCATTTT. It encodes CASSRRDRGRGQPQHF. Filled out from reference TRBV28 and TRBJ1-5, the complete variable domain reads DVKVTQSSRYLVKRTGEKVFLECVQDMDHENMFWYRQDPGLGLRLIYFSYDVKMKEKGDIPEGYSVSREKKERFSLILESASTNQTSMYLCASSRRDRGRGQPQHFGDGTRLSIL.

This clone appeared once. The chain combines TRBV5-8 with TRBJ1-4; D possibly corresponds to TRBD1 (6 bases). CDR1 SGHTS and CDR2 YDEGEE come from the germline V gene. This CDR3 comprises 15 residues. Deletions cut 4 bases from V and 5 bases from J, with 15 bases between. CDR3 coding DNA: TGTGCCAGCAGCCGGGTGGGCAGGGGAAATGAAAAACTGTTTTTT. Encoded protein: CASSRVGRGNEKLFF.

This chain's CDR3 is CASSAETGGNGYTF. The CDR3 DNA sequence: TGTGCCAGTAGTGCCGAGACAGGGGGCAACGGCTACACCTTC. This rearrangement joins TRBV19 to TRBJ1-2; 10 nucleotides agree with TRBD1. Trimming cost V 5 bases and J 8 bases; bases outside gene matches: 8. Germline V lookup: CDR1 LNHDA, CDR2 SQIVND (reference sequence). The CDR3 runs 14 residues.

Here the CDR3 reads CASSPRQVHEQYF. CDR3 in DNA: TGTGCCAGCTCACCAAGACAGGTCCACGAGCAGTACTTC. The chain recombines TRBV18 with TRBJ2-7; D is possibly TRBD1 (6 bases). Trimming took off 2 bases at V and 5 bases at J, with 10 bases between the two ends. CDR3 size: 13 residues. Germline lookup yields CDR1 KGHSH and CDR2 LQKENI.

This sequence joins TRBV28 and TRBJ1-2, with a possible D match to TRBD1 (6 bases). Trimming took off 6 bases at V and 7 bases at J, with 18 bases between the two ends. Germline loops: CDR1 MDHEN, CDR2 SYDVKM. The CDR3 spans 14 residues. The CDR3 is CASSSGQLPGGYTF. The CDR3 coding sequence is TGTGCCAGCAGCTCCGGACAGTTACCTGGTGGCTACACCTTC.

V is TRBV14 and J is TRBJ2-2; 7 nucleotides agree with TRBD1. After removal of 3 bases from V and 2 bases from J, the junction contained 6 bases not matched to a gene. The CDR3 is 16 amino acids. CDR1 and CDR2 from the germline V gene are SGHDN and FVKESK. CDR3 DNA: TGTGCCAGCAGCCATCGGGACAGTGTAAACACCGGGGAGCTGTTTTTT. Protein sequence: CASSHRDSVNTGELFF.

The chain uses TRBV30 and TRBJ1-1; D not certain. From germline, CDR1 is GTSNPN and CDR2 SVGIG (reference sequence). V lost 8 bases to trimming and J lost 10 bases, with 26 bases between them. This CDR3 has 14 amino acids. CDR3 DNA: TGTGCCGGAAAGAATGGGGAGTGGGGAGTTGGAGCTTTCTTT. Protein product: CAGKNGEWGVGAFF.

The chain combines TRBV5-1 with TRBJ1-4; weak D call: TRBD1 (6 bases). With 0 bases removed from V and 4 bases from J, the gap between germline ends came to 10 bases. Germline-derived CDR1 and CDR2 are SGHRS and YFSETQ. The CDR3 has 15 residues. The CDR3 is CASSLAGASNEKLFF. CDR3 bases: TGCGCCAGCAGCTTGGCAGGGGCGAGTAATGAAAAACTGTTTTTT.

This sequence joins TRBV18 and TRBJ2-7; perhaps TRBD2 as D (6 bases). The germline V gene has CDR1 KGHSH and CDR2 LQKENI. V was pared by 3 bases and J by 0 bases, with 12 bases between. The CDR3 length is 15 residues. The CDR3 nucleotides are TGTGCCAGCTCACCGGGTTACGGGAGCTCCTACGAGCAGTACTTC. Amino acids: CASSPGYGSSYEQYF.

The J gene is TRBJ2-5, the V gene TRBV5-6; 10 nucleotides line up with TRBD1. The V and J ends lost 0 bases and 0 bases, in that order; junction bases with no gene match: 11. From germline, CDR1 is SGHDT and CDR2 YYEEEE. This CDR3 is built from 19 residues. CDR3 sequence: CASSLGLGGGQGNQETQYF. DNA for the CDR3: TGTGCCAGCAGCTTGGGGTTGGGAGGGGGACAGGGGAACCAAGAGACCCAGTACTTC.

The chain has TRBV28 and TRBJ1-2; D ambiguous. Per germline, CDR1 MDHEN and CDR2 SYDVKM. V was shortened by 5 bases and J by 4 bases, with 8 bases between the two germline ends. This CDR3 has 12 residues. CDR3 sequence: CASSPSSYGYTF. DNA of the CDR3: TGTGCCAGCAGTCCCTCTTCCTATGGCTACACCTTC.

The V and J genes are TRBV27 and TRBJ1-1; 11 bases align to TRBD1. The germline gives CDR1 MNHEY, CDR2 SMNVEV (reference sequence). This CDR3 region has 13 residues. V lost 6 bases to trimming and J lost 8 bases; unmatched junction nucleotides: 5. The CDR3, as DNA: TGTGCCAGCAGGGGGACAGGGGGTATAGAAGCTTTCTTT. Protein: CASRGTGGIEAFF.

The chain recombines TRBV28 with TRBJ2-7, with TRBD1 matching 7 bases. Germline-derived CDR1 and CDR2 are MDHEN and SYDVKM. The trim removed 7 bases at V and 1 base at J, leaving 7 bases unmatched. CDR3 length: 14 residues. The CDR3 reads CASNDNRGSYEQYF. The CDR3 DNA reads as TGTGCCAGCAACGATAACAGGGGTTCCTACGAGCAGTACTTC.

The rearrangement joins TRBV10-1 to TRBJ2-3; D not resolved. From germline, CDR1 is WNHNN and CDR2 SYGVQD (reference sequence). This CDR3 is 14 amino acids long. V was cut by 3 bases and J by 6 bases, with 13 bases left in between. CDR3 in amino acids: CASSDSVVRDTQYF. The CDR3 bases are TGCGCCAGCAGTGATTCCGTCGTCAGGGATACGCAGTATTTT.

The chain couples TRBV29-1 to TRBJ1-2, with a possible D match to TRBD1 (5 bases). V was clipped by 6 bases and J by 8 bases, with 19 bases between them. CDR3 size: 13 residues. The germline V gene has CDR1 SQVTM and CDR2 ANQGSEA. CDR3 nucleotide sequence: TGCAGCGTCGCAAAACGGGGGTCTGAGGGCTACACCTTC. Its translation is CSVAKRGSEGYTF.

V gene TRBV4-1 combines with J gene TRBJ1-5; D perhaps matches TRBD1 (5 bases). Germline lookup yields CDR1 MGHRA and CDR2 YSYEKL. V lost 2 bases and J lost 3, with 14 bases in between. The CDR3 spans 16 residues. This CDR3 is CASSQYQGLLNQPQHF. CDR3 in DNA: TGCGCCAGCAGCCAATATCAGGGCCTCCTCAATCAGCCCCAGCATTTT.

The CDR3 DNA sequence: TGCGCCAGCAGCCCGGGGACAGGTCCATATGGCTACACCTTC. It yields the protein CASSPGTGPYGYTF. The genes are TRBV5-1 and TRBJ1-2; 8 bases line up with TRBD1. This CDR3 contains 14 residues. Germline trimming cut 4 bases from V and 5 bases from J; bases unmatched to any gene: 7. Germline values: CDR1 SGHRS, CDR2 YFSETQ.

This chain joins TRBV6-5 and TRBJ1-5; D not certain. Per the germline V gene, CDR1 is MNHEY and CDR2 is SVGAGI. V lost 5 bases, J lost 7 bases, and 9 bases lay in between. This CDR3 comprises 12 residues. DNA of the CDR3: TGTGCCAGCAGTAAGCCAAGCCAGCCCCAGCATTTT. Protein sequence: CASSKPSQPQHF.